Listed below are T cell receptor beta chains from one sample, sequenced in a study of low-dose radiotherapy and immunotherapy resistance in tumors. TCRdb analysed the reads with MiXCR anew, one entry per CDR3 protein. Of 80,000 to 95,000 distinct CDR3 sequences listed, more than 8.5% were seen once; the top ten hold around 1%. This specimen consisted of PBMCs, obtained before treatment. These receptor sequences come from a male donor with prostate cancer. The CDR3 runs from the conserved cysteine through the conserved F or W. A D gene is named only where the DNA matches it firmly. A clone size is listed for some rows: how often the clone was seen (once, few, many), or a class if it is expanded.

size | D | J | V | CDR3 | DNA
many | . | TRBJ2-1 | TRBV7-9 | CASSFGQALGNEQFF | TGTGCCAGCAGCTTTGGCCAAGCACTTGGCAATGAGCAGTTCTTC
many | . | TRBJ1-2 | TRBV4-3 | CASSQDRGSGYTF | TGCGCCAGCAGCCAAGACAGGGGCAGTGGCTACACCTTC
. | TRBD1 | TRBJ2-7 | TRBV12-3/TRBV12-4 | CASSRGTGIYEQYF | TGTGCCAGCAGTAGAGGGACAGGGATATACGAGCAGTACTTC
few | . | TRBJ2-1 | TRBV19 | CASSTTPSNEQFF | TGTGCCAGTAGTACGACACCGTCCAATGAGCAGTTCTTC
many | . | TRBJ2-7 | TRBV12-3/TRBV12-4 | CASSFGQVEQYF | TGTGCCAGCAGTTTCGGGCAAGTCGAGCAGTACTTC
many | . | TRBJ2-7 | TRBV30 | CAWSGQGSSYEQYF | TGTGCCTGGAGTGGTCAGGGAAGCTCCTACGAGCAGTACTTC
many | TRBD2 | TRBJ2-3 | TRBV7-9 | CASSRGLAGTDTQYF | TGTGCCAGCAGCCGGGGACTAGCGGGAACAGATACGCAGTATTTT
. | TRBD1 | TRBJ2-5 | TRBV28 | CASRPTGETQYF | TGTGCCAGCAGACCGACAGGGGAGACCCAGTACTTC
many | TRBD1 | TRBJ1-1 | TRBV5-5 | CASSLTGASEAFF | TGTGCCAGCAGCTTGACAGGGGCGAGTGAAGCTTTCTTT
many | . | TRBJ2-3 | TRBV5-1 | CASSLVSKASTDTQYF | TGCGCCAGCAGCTTGGTTAGCAAGGCTAGCACAGATACGCAGTATTTT
many | TRBD1 | TRBJ1-2 | TRBV28 | CASSPDRVSYGYTF | TGTGCCAGCAGCCCGGACAGGGTTAGCTATGGCTACACCTTC
many | . | TRBJ2-3 | TRBV5-1 | CASSLFRGKSTDTQYF | TGCGCCAGCAGCTTGTTTCGGGGGAAAAGCACAGATACGCAGTATTTT
many | . | TRBJ1-1 | TRBV18 | CASSPINTEAFF | TGTGCCAGCTCACCCATAAACACTGAAGCTTTCTTT
many | TRBD2 | TRBJ2-3 | TRBV6-8 | CASSYSGLAGGTDTQYF | TGTGCCAGCAGTTACTCGGGACTAGCGGGAGGCACAGATACGCAGTATTTT
many | TRBD2 | TRBJ2-1 | TRBV7-2 | CASRGGLAGVGEQFF | TGTGCCAGCAGGGGGGGACTAGCGGGAGTCGGTGAGCAGTTCTTC
many | . | TRBJ2-7 | TRBV3-1 | CASSQDLLGKRALDEQYF | TGTGCCAGCAGCCAAGACCTTCTGGGGAAACGGGCCTTGGACGAGCAGTACTTC
many | TRBD2 | TRBJ2-2 | TRBV7-9 | CASSLESLADAGELFF | TGTGCCAGCAGCTTAGAGAGTCTAGCGGATGCCGGGGAGCTGTTTTTT
. | . | TRBJ2-1 | TRBV6-2/TRBV6-3 | CASSYSGQQLF | TGTGCCAGCAGTTACTCGGGACAACAGCTCTTC
many | TRBD2 | TRBJ2-3 | TRBV4-3 | CASSQDAGVVDTQYF | TGCGCCAGCAGCCAAGATGCGGGAGTAGTGGATACGCAGTATTTT
many | TRBD2 | TRBJ2-7 | TRBV4-1 | CASSHGTSSIGSGYEQYF | TGCGCCAGCAGCCACGGGACTAGCTCGATTGGCAGTGGCTACGAGCAGTACTTC
many | . | TRBJ1-5 | TRBV28 | CASSLLLGNQPQHF | TGTGCCAGCAGTTTATTGTTGGGGAATCAGCCCCAGCATTTT
. | . | TRBJ2-1 | TRBV30 | CAWSVVGSTQFF | TGTGCCTGGAGTGTGGTCGGGAGTACGCAGTTCTTC
many | . | TRBJ2-5 | TRBV2 | CASRGPQETQYF | TGTGCCAGCAGGGGCCCCCAAGAGACCCAGTACTTC
many | . | TRBJ2-2 | TRBV5-1 | CASSPLSGNTGELFF | TGCGCCAGCAGCCCACTTAGCGGGAACACCGGGGAGCTGTTTTTT
. | TRBD1 | TRBJ1-1 | TRBV7-6 | CASSGLTGTEAFF | TGTGCCAGCAGCGGGTTGACAGGGACTGAAGCTTTCTTT
many | . | TRBJ1-5 | TRBV12-3/TRBV12-4 | CASRRTGVQPQHF | TGTGCCAGCAGGCGGACGGGAGTCCAGCCCCAGCATTTT
many | . | TRBJ2-7 | TRBV5-1 | CASSLTRGTGLYEQYF | TGCGCCAGCAGCTTAACGAGGGGAACCGGTCTCTACGAGCAGTACTTC
many | . | TRBJ2-3 | TRBV20-1 | CSARVKGFIEDTQYF | TGCAGTGCTAGAGTCAAGGGGTTTATCGAAGATACGCAGTATTTT
many | . | TRBJ2-1 | TRBV30 | CAWSVLSSNEQFF | TGTGCCTGGAGTGTACTCTCCTCGAATGAGCAGTTCTTC
many | TRBD2 | TRBJ2-1 | TRBV14 | CASSQALAASSYNEQFF | TGTGCCAGCAGCCAAGCTCTAGCGGCCTCCTCCTACAATGAGCAGTTCTTC